This T cell receptor beta chain was identified in a study of CD8+CD57+ T cells in acquired aplastic anemia. Germline V gene sequence: CDR1 SGHRS, CDR2 YFSETQ. Trimming removed 4 bases from V and 10 bases from J; junction bases left unmatched: 12. The CDR3 loop spans 15 amino acids. Patients selected for sequencing had displayed CD8+CD57+ cell expansion by flow cytometry. The template used for profiling TCR beta VDJ and CDR3 was genomic DNA. Each CDR3 protein gets one entry after TCRdb re-called the reads with MiXCR. The sample contains roughly 220,000 distinct CDR3 sequences, about 60% of which appear only once.

This clonotype was obtained from a human donor with aplastic anemia. Sequenced input: sorted CD4+, CD8+, or CD8+CD57+ T cells (not recorded which) from PBMCs. This chain connects TRBV5-1 to TRBJ1-4, with TRBD1 matching over 8 bases. In DNA, the CDR3 is TGCGCCAGCAGCCCCAGCGCCAGGGGGCGCGGAAAACTGTTTTTT. Amino acids: CASSPSARGRGKLFF.